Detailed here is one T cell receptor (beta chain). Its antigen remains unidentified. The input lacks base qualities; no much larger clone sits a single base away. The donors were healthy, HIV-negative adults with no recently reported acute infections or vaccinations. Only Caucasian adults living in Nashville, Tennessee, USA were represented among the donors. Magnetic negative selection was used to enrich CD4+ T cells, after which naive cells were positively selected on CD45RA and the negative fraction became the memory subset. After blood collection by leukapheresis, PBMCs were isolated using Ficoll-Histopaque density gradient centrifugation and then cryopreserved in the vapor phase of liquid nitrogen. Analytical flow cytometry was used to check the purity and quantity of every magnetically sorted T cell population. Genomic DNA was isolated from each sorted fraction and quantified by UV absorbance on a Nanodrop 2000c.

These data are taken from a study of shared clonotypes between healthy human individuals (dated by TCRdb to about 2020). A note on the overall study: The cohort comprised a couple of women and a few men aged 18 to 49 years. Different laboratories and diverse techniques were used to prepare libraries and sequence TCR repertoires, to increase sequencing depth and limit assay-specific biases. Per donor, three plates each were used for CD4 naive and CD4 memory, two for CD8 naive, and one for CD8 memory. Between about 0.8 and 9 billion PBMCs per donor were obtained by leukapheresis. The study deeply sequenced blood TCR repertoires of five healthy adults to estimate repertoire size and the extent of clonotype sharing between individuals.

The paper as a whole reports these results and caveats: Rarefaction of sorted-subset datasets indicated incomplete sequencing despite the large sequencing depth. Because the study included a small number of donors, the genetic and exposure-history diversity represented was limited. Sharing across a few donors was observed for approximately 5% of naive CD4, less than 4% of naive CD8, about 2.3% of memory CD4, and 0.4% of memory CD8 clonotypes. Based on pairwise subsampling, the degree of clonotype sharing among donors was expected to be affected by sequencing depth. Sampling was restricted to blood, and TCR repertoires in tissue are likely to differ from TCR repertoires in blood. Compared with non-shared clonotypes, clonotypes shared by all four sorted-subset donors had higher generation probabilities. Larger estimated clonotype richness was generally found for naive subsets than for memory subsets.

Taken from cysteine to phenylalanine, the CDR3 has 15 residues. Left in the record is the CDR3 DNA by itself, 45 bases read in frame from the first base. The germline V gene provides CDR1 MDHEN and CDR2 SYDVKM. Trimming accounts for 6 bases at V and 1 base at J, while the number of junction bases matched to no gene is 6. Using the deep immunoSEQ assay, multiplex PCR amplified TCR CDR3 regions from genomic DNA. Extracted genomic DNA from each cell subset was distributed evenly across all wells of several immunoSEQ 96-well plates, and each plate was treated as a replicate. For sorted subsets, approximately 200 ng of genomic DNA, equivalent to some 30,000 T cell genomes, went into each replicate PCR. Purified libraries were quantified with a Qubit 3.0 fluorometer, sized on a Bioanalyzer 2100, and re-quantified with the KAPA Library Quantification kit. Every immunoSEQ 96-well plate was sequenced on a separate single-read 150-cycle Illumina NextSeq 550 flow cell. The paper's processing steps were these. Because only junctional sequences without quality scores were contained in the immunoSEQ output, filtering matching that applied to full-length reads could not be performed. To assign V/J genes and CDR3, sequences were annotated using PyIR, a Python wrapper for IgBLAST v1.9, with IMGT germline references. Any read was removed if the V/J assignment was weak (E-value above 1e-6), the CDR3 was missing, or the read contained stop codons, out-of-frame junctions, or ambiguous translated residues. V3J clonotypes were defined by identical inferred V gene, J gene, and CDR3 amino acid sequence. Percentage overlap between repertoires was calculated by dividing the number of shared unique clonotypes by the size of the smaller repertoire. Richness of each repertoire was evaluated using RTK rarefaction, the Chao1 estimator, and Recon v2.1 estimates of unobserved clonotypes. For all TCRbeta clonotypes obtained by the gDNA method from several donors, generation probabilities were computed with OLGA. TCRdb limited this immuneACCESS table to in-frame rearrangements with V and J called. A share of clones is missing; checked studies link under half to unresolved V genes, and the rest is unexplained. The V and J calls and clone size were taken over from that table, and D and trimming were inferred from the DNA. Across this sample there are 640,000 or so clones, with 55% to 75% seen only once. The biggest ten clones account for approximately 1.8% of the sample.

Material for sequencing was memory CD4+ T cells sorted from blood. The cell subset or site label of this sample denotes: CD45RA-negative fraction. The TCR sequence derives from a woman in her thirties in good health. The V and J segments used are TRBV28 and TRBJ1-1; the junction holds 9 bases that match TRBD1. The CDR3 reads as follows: CASSRLGQGNTEAFF. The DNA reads TGTGCCAGCAGCCGGTTGGGACAGGGGAACACTGAAGCTTTCTTT. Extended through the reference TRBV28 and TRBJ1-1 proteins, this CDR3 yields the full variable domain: DVKVTQSSRYLVKRTGEKVFLECVQDMDHENMFWYRQDPGLGLRLIYFSYDVKMKEKGDIPEGYSVSREKKERFSLILESASTNQTSMYLCASSRLGQGNTEAFFGQGTRLTVV.